This TCR beta chain was documented in a study of blood T cell repertoires in COVID-19. Study background: COVID-19 samples from acute and convalescent phases originated in the United States, Italy and Spain. In each case, the material was cDNA or gDNA derived from T cells, B-cell-depleted T cells, or PBMCs.

From germline, CDR1 is MDHEN and CDR2 SYDVKM. The CDR3 is made up of 14 amino acids. J gave up 2 bases and V 5 bases, and 6 bases lay outside the gene matches. Assay: immunoSEQ multiplex PCR; the TCRdb copy retains only in-frame clones and omits some. The sample has some 200,000 clones, 65% to 85% seen once. Those enrolled, adults aged roughly 18 to 89 years, came from around 25 US areas. Recovered participants had two consecutive negative NP/OP PCR tests, healthcare professional clearance, or symptom resolution. This chain joins TRBV28 and TRBJ2-7; 7 bases agree with TRBD2. The source material was PBMCs or T cells enriched from blood (not recorded which). The clonotype originates from a man aged 40-55 years who had recovered from COVID-19. CDR3 bases: TGTGCCAGCAGTGGGGGGGGAGGGACCTACGAGCAGTACTTC. It yields the protein CASSGGGGTYEQYF.